This T cell receptor beta chain comes out of a study of response to subunit inactivated influenza vaccine. TCRdb analysed the RT-PCR reads with MiXCR anew, one entry per CDR3 protein. Among approximately 520,000 distinct CDR3 sequences listed, over 25% were seen once. Comment on this clonotype: Its antigen is undetermined.

Study-level findings and limits: The study's authors posited that every seasonal influenza vaccination enlists few new T cells.

The V gene lost 4 bases and the J gene lost 0 bases, with 17 bases spanning the gap. The germline V gene encodes CDR1 SGDLS and CDR2 YYNGEE. The CDR3 has 16 residues. The sequences come from CD4+ T cells sorted from PBMCs, collected about 5 days after vaccination. The clonotype originates from a man aged 45-65 years who received an inactivated influenza vaccine. V usage is TRBV9 and J usage is TRBJ2-7; D possibly uses TRBD1 or TRBD2 (5 bases each). CDR3 in DNA: TGTGCCAGCAGCAACGGAGGTCCCAGGGACTCCTACGAGCAGTACTTC. This sequence encodes CASSNGGPRDSYEQYF.